The 3 T cell receptor beta chains below all came from one sample that was sequenced in a study of blood T cell repertoires in COVID-19. The protocol was immunoSEQ multiplex PCR, while the TCRdb copy is restricted to in-frame clones and leaves out a portion. The table lists about 62,000 clones, around 91% of them singletons. The specimen sequenced was peripheral blood. All receptors derive from a woman aged 60-70 years with COVID-19, enrolled during active disease.

V gene TRBV30 combines with J gene TRBJ2-7; D gene unclear. This CDR3 comprises 12 residues. Between the trimmed V and J ends, which lost 1 base and 4 bases, there was a span of 8 bases. CDR1 and CDR2 (germline): GTSNPN, SVGIG (reference sequence). The CDR3 DNA reads TGTGCCTGGAGTGCAGGTGAATACGAGCAGTACTTC. As protein: CAWSAGEYEQYF.

The chain uses TRBV27 and TRBJ1-4; D ambiguous. The germline V and J ends were trimmed by 3 bases and 8 bases, with 13 bases remaining between them. Germline-derived CDR1 and CDR2 are MNHEY and SMNVEV (reference sequence). This CDR3 contains 14 residues. This CDR3 reads CASSFLGSREKLFF. In DNA, the CDR3 is TGTGCCAGCAGTTTTCTGGGTTCGAGGGAAAAACTGTTTTTT. Combining the CDR3 with reference TRBV27 and TRBJ1-4 gives the whole variable domain EAQVTQNPRYLITVTGKKLTVTCSQNMNHEYMSWYRQDPGLGLRQIYYSMNVEVTDKGDVPEGYKVSRKEKRNFPLILESPSPNQTSLYFCASSFLGSREKLFFGSGTQLSVL.

As DNA, the CDR3 is TGTGCCAGCAGGATACAGGGGGTACACACAGATACGCAGTATTTT. This codes for CASRIQGVHTDTQYF. This chain connects TRBV2 to TRBJ2-3; TRBD1 matches 8 bases. CDR3 length equals 15 residues. J was trimmed by 2 bases and V by 6 bases; bases with no gene match: 7. Per germline, CDR1 SNHLY and CDR2 FYNNEI.